Included here is one T cell receptor (beta chain) sequence, with context. Its antigen is unknown. Trimming cost V 4 bases and J 4 bases; bases outside gene matches: 10. Per germline, CDR1 KGHDR and CDR2 SFDVKD. The CDR3 extends over 18 amino acids. The data originate from a study of T-cell reconstitution after alpha-beta-depleted transplantation in children. General observations from the study: One year post-transplant, T-cell counts and diversity were largely derived from T cells produced anew. Reported findings indicate that, about two months after transplant, alpha-beta T cells came from several hundred expanded clones, which were derived from non-depleted graft cells. Surviving recipient cells, namely T cells and thymic progenitors, were the source of high day-60 TCRbeta diversity in some patients.

TCRbeta library construction was performed incorporating unique molecular identifiers. TCRdb fed the PCR reads into MiXCR, producing one record per CDR3 protein. Of fewer than 700,000 distinct CDR3 sequences in the sample, 10% to 15% were seen once. The source of this sequence is a male patient aged 10 to 17 who had a stem cell transplant for acute myeloid leukemia, so the T cells may come from the graft donor. The sample was PBMCs, mostly from graft donor cells, taken 360 days after TCRalphabeta/CD19-depleted stem cell transplant. The gene calls are TRBV24-1 and TRBJ2-2; 11 bases agree with TRBD1. The CDR3 DNA reads as TGTGCCACCAGTGAAGCCCACCCCGGGACAGGGGGCACCGGGGAGCTGTTTTTT. Residues: CATSEAHPGTGGTGELFF.